The 20 T cell receptor beta chains listed next were all sequenced from one sample in a study of blood T cells in healthy people across ages (dated by TCRdb to between 2014 and 2017). Libraries were built with 5' RACE. TCRdb lists the instrument as Illumina HiSeq 2500. A second about 7 to 12 cycle PCR used a sample-barcoded 5' primer and a J-beta primer mix. TCRdb reanalyzed the raw reads on its own, using fastp at Q25 for trimming and MiXCR for clone calling, and kept in-frame beta chains. When rows share a CDR3 protein, they turn into one entry using the most common DNA and genes. Across this sample there are under 2 million distinct CDR3 sequences, with about 32% seen only once. The ten largest account for over 9% of the sample. What was sequenced was blood. These TCRs come from a woman aged 30 to 39 in good health.

This clonotype was seen only a few times. The J gene is TRBJ1-1, the V gene TRBV27; D is unclear. Trimming removed 5 bases from V and 6 bases from J, with 16 bases in between. CDR3 length equals 14 residues. The V gene's germline CDR1 is MNHEY and CDR2 SMNVEV (reference sequence). CDR3 protein: CASSKIPVGAEAFF. In DNA form, the CDR3 reads TGTGCCAGCAGTAAAATTCCGGTTGGGGCTGAAGCTTTCTTT.

The J gene is TRBJ2-5, the V gene TRBV3-1; 7 nucleotides align to TRBD2. The junction had 9 bases not matched to a gene; V was cut back by 3 bases and J by 5 bases. The CDR3 loop spans 15 amino acids. Germline CDR1 is LGHDT and CDR2 is YNNKEL (reference sequence). CDR3 sequence (DNA): TGTGCCAGCAGCCAGGGGGGGAGCGCTCGGGAGACCCAGTACTTC. Amino acid sequence: CASSQGGSARETQYF.

J is TRBJ1-6 and V is TRBV9; a possible D gene is TRBD1 (5 bases). Trimming took 4 bases from V and 9 from J, leaving 14 bases between them. The CDR3 has 14 amino acids. Germline V gene data show CDR1 as SGDLS and CDR2 as YYNGEE. The CDR3 DNA sequence: TGTGCCAGCAGCCTAGACGCGGGGGGTTCACCCCTCCACTTT. Encoded protein: CASSLDAGGSPLHF.

The chain combines TRBV11-3 with TRBJ2-6, with D uncertain. CDR1 is SGHNT, CDR2 YENEEA, per germline. The CDR3 is 15 amino acids. V lost 4 bases to trimming and J lost 4 bases, with 11 bases between them. For the CDR3, the DNA is TGTGCCAGCAGCTCAGCCAGCCAGGGGGCCAACGTCCTGACTTTC. It yields the protein CASSSASQGANVLTF.

Concerning this clonotype: One end of the junction does not line up with germline, which may come from a read error. The CDR3, as DNA: TGCAGTGCTGGAGACAGGGAATATTGGTCCACAGCCTACAATGAGCAGTTCTTC. It yields the protein CSAGDREYWSTAYNEQFF. The chain couples TRBV20-1 to TRBJ2-1; 7 bases are a match to TRBD1. Germline CDR1 is DFQATT and CDR2 is SNEGSKA (reference sequence). This CDR3 region has 18 residues.

This clonotype was counted only a few times. The chain carries TRBV13 and TRBJ1-2, with no clear D. Germline V gives CDR1 PRHDT, CDR2 FYEKMQ (reference sequence). This CDR3 comprises 14 residues. V was trimmed by 2 bases and J by 3 bases, leaving 10 bases between them. In nucleotides, the CDR3 is TGTGCCAGCAGCTTACGGGCCCTCCACTATGGCTACACCTTC. Its translation is CASSLRALHYGYTF.

This clonotype was seen more than once but under ten times. CDR3 coding DNA: TGTGCCAGCAGTTCCGGACTGGCAAACATTCAGTACTTC. The encoded protein is CASSSGLANIQYF. The V call is TRBV12-3 or TRBV12-4, the J call TRBJ2-4, with a possible D match to TRBD2 (5 bases). The CDR3 sequence is 13 residues long. Trimming removed 4 bases from V and 6 bases from J, with 10 bases in between.

The CDR3 loop reads CASSVEVGRAYNEQFF. In DNA form, the CDR3 reads TGTGCCAGCAGCGTAGAGGTGGGGAGGGCCTACAATGAGCAGTTCTTC. This rearrangement joins TRBV9 to TRBJ2-1, with 7 bases aligning to TRBD2. In germline, CDR1 is SGDLS, CDR2 YYNGEE. J was trimmed by 2 bases and V by 0 bases; bases with no gene match: 5. The CDR3 contains 16 residues.

The chain uses TRBV14 and TRBJ1-2; D remains unclear. V gave up 2 bases and J gave up 9 bases, with 10 bases separating them. Germline V lookup: CDR1 SGHDN, CDR2 FVKESK. The CDR3 contains 12 residues. CDR3 bases: TGTGCCAGCAGCCAAAGTTGGGCCAGCTACACCTTC. Translated, it gives CASSQSWASYTF.

In regard to this clonotype: The junction shows a germline mismatch at one end, possibly a read error. The chain uses TRBV5-1 and TRBJ2-7; 8 bases fit TRBD1. Germline V CDR1 and CDR2: SGHRS, YFSETQ. The length of the CDR3 is 13 residues. The CDR3 region has the DNA TGCGCCGGCAGCTTGGACAGGGCCTACGAGCAGTACTTC. Translating it yields CAGSLDRAYEQYF.

This clonotype was recorded once. A single base separates this from a much larger clone, so it may be a read error. The chain uses TRBV29-1 and TRBJ2-4; TRBD1 matches 8 bases. CDR3 length: 14 amino acids. Trimming took 4 bases from V and 7 from J; bases not matched to a gene: 9. Germline-derived CDR1 and CDR2 are SQVTM and ANQGSEA. The CDR3 loop is CSVGTGTGRNIQYF. CDR3 sequence (DNA): TGCAGCGTTGGCACCGGGACAGGCCGCAACATTCAGTACTTC.

This sequence joins TRBV9 and TRBJ2-2; D is unresolved. The V end was cut by 3 bases, the J end by 5 bases, with 11 bases between. The CDR3 sequence is 14 residues long. The germline V gene encodes CDR1 SGDLS and CDR2 YYNGEE. CDR3 region: CASSARLGTGELFF. The CDR3, as DNA: TGTGCCAGCAGCGCCCGCCTAGGAACCGGGGAGCTGTTTTTT.

This clonotype was observed many times. The chain recombines TRBV5-1 with TRBJ2-7, with D perhaps matching TRBD1 (6 bases). Per germline, CDR1 SGHRS and CDR2 YFSETQ. V was pared by 4 bases and J by 6 bases, with 17 bases between. This CDR3 has 14 residues. CDR3 DNA sequence: TGCGCCAGCAGCCCAACAGGGTTCAACGGCGAGCAGTACTTC. Translated: CASSPTGFNGEQYF.

This clonotype was seen only a few times. The CDR3 spells CASAPGQGGYEQYF. CDR3 bases: TGTGCTAGTGCCCCGGGACAGGGCGGTTACGAGCAGTACTTC. The chain carries TRBV12-5 and TRBJ2-7; TRBD1 matches at 9 bases. Trimming removed 7 bases from V and 4 bases from J; junction bases left unmatched: 8. The CDR3 contains 14 residues. Looked up from germline, CDR1 is LGHNT and CDR2 is FRNRAP.

The rearrangement links TRBV9 to TRBJ2-7; 7 bases align to TRBD2. V lost 2 bases and J lost 0; bases outside the gene matches: 8. The CDR3 has 16 amino acids. Per the germline V gene, CDR1 is SGDLS and CDR2 is YYNGEE. CDR3 loop: CASSVGGPSGSYEQYF. The CDR3 bases are TGTGCCAGCAGCGTTGGGGGACCTAGCGGCTCCTACGAGCAGTACTTC.

This clonotype has a handful of counts. The rearrangement links TRBV28 to TRBJ2-5; 11 bases line up with TRBD2. The J call is doubtful: the DNA matches TRBJ2-7 better. CDR3 length: 18 amino acids. The germline V gene encodes CDR1 MDHEN and CDR2 SYDVKM. The CDR3, as DNA: TGTGCCAGCAGTAACCGACATTCCTTGGTAGCGGGAGGGGACGAGCAGTACTTC. Amino acids: CASSNRHSLVAGGDEQYF.

The V call is TRBV20-1, the J call TRBJ2-5; TRBD2 aligns across 11 bases. Trimming cost V 0 bases and J 1 base; bases outside gene matches: 16. The CDR3 sequence is 20 residues long. CDR1 is DFQATT, CDR2 SNEGSKA, per germline (reference sequence). The CDR3 region is CSARDSFRRLAGGIQETQYF. The CDR3 DNA sequence: TGCAGTGCTAGAGATAGTTTTAGGAGGCTAGCGGGGGGAATCCAAGAGACCCAGTACTTC.

This clonotype has a count of ten or more. This sequence joins TRBV10-1 and TRBJ2-3, with TRBD2 identical over 7 bases. Per the germline V gene, CDR1 is WNHNN and CDR2 is SYGVQD (reference sequence). This CDR3 spans 16 amino acids. Losses at the gene ends were 2 bases for V and 2 bases for J; bases not matched to a gene: 7. The CDR3 DNA follows: TGCGCCAGCAGTGAGAATGCGGGAGCGACCACAGATACGCAGTATTTT. The encoded protein is CASSENAGATTDTQYF.

V is TRBV6-1 and J is TRBJ1-1; TRBD1 aligns across 10 bases. V lost 5 bases to trimming and J lost 5 bases; unmatched junction nucleotides: 11. CDR3 length: 16 amino acids. Germline V gene lookup returns CDR1 MNHNS and CDR2 SASEGT. CDR3 protein: CASSLTGGAGRTEAFF. In nucleotides, the CDR3 is TGTGCCAGCAGTTTGACAGGGGGCGCTGGGCGAACTGAAGCTTTCTTT.

This chain's CDR3 is CASSVDSQTEAFF. CDR3 DNA sequence: TGTGCCAGTAGTGTGGACAGCCAGACTGAAGCTTTCTTT. This chain connects TRBV19 to TRBJ1-1; tentative D call: TRBD1 (6 bases). Germline-derived CDR1 and CDR2 are LNHDA and SQIVND (reference sequence). This CDR3 has 13 amino acids. V was clipped by 5 bases and J by 5 bases, with 12 bases between them. Complete variable domain (other parts from reference TRBV19 and TRBJ1-1): DGGITQSPKYLFRKEGQNVTLSCEQNLNHDAMYWYRQDPGQGLRLIYYSQIVNDFQKGDIAEGYSVSREKKESFPLTVTSAQKNPTAFYLCASSVDSQTEAFFGQGTRLTVV.